The 30 T cell receptor beta chains reported below all come from one sample, sequenced in a study of blood T cell repertoires in COVID-19 (dated by TCRdb to about 2020). Library preparation employed the immunoSEQ multiplex PCR assay. This is the immuneACCESS table as TCRdb keeps it, with only in-frame sequences that have V and J called. A part of the clones is gone; compared with another copy, unresolved V genes explain less than half, and the rest is unexplained. The sample records 200,000 to 300,000 clones, more than 75% of which are singletons. Clones ranked in the top ten supply 3% to 4% of the sample. Sequences were obtained from PBMCs or T cells enriched from blood (not recorded which). The receptors derive from a woman in her 40s with acute COVID-19.

The CDR3 DNA follows: TGTGCCATCAGTGGGGGGACAGGGTACTACGAGCAGTACTTC. Protein sequence: CAISGGTGYYEQYF. The V gene is TRBV10-3, the J gene TRBJ2-7; TRBD1 matches 9 bases. V gave up 4 bases and J gave up 3 bases; unmatched junction bases: 4. CDR3 length: 14 residues. Per germline, CDR1 ENHRY and CDR2 SYGVKD.

DNA for the CDR3: TGCAGTGCTAGTGAAACTAGCGGGAAAAGCACAGATACGCAGTATTTT. This gives the protein CSASETSGKSTDTQYF. The gene calls are TRBV20-1 and TRBJ2-3, with TRBD2 identical over 10 bases. The germline CDR1 and CDR2 sequences are DFQATT and SNEGSKA (reference sequence). CDR3 length equals 16 residues. The J segment lost 0 bases and the V segment lost 3 bases, leaving 6 bases of the junction unmatched.

J is TRBJ1-1 and V is TRBV4-2, with 7 bases identical to TRBD1. Trimming removed 5 bases from V and 0 bases from J; junction bases left unmatched: 9. From germline, CDR1 is LGHNA and CDR2 YNFKEQ. The CDR3 is made up of 16 amino acids. The CDR3: CASSAPGTAMNTEAFF. In DNA form, the CDR3 reads TGTGCCAGCAGCGCCCCCGGGACAGCCATGAACACTGAAGCTTTCTTT.

V and J are TRBV13 and TRBJ2-1, with TRBD2 matching over 9 bases. CDR1 and CDR2 (germline): PRHDT, FYEKMQ (reference sequence). V dropped 6 bases and J dropped 8; count of bases not matched to a gene: 11. The CDR3 covers 15 residues. The CDR3 bases are TGTGCCAGCAGTCCGGGACTAGCCTTGGGGGATGAGCAGTTCTTC. Translation: CASSPGLALGDEQFF.

The rearrangement joins TRBV5-1 to TRBJ2-1, with 12 bases that match TRBD2. In germline, CDR1 is SGHRS, CDR2 YFSETQ. This CDR3 region has 16 residues. After removal of 0 bases from V and 5 bases from J, the junction contained 3 bases not matched to a gene. The chain's CDR3 is CASSLGGLAGNNEQFF. Here the CDR3 DNA reads TGCGCCAGCAGCTTGGGAGGACTAGCGGGGAACAATGAGCAGTTCTTC.

This clone was detected once. This chain links TRBV19 with TRBJ2-1, with a possible D match to TRBD1 (6 bases). Trimming stripped 8 bases from V and 4 bases from J, with 9 bases between. The germline V gene encodes CDR1 LNHDA and CDR2 SQIVND (reference sequence). This CDR3 region has 12 residues. CDR3 sequence reads: CASQQGYNEQFF. CDR3 coding DNA: TGTGCCAGTCAACAGGGTTACAATGAGCAGTTCTTC. Variable domain in full (rest from reference TRBV19 and TRBJ2-1): DGGITQSPKYLFRKEGQNVTLSCEQNLNHDAMYWYRQDPGQGLRLIYYSQIVNDFQKGDIAEGYSVSREKKESFPLTVTSAQKNPTAFYLCASQQGYNEQFFGPGTRLTVL.

This chain uses TRBV7-9 with TRBJ2-2; D gene ambiguous. The CDR3 runs to 15 residues. From germline, CDR1 is SEHNR and CDR2 FQNEAQ (reference sequence). Trimming cost V 2 bases and J 4 bases, with 11 bases left between them. CDR3 bases: TGTGCCAGCAGCTTACCGACAACTCTCACCGGGGAGCTGTTTTTT. It encodes CASSLPTTLTGELFF.

The chain has TRBV11-3 and TRBJ2-3; D is unclear. Germline CDR1 reads SGHNT; CDR2 reads YENEEA. Deletions cut 1 base from V and 6 bases from J, with 8 bases between. The CDR3 is 13 residues long. The CDR3 DNA reads TGTGCCAGCAGCTTAGCTTGGCGGGATACGCAGTATTTT. This gives the protein CASSLAWRDTQYF.

This clone has only one observation. The gene calls are TRBV7-2 and TRBJ2-1, with 15 bases aligning to TRBD2. The CDR3 covers 15 residues. After removal of 5 bases from V and 7 bases from J, the junction contained 3 bases not matched to a gene. The germline V gene has CDR1 SGHTA and CDR2 FQGNSA. This CDR3 is CASSAGTSGRNEQFF. CDR3 nucleotides: TGTGCCAGCAGCGCTGGGACTAGCGGGAGGAATGAGCAGTTCTTC.

This rearrangement joins TRBV19 to TRBJ2-7; the D gene is possibly TRBD1 (6 bases). Trimming removed 4 bases from V and 0 bases from J, with 13 bases in between. Looked up from germline, CDR1 is LNHDA and CDR2 is SQIVND (reference sequence). The length of the CDR3 is 15 residues. This chain's CDR3 is CASSTTGTSSYEQYF. Written as DNA, the CDR3 is TGTGCCAGTAGTACGACCGGGACAAGCTCCTACGAGCAGTACTTC.

Turning to this clone: This CDR3 is also generated by other DNA sequences in the sample. V usage is TRBV20-1 and J usage is TRBJ2-7; no clear D gene. This CDR3 contains 11 residues. V gave up 2 bases and J gave up 2 bases, with 4 bases separating them. CDR1 is DFQATT, CDR2 SNEGSKA, per germline (reference sequence). The CDR3 DNA sequence: TGCAGTGCTAGACAGACCTACGAGCAGTACTTC. It translates to CSARQTYEQYF.

The rearrangement links TRBV7-3 to TRBJ2-2; no reliable D call. CDR3 length: 13 residues. V shed 2 bases and J shed 5 bases, with 6 bases lying between them. Germline V CDR1 and CDR2: SGHTA, FQGTGA. The CDR3 coding sequence is TGTGCCAGCAGCTTATTCGGGACCGGGGAGCTGTTTTTT. This sequence encodes CASSLFGTGELFF.

This sequence joins TRBV5-8 and TRBJ1-1, with 7 bases that match TRBD1. CDR1 is SGHTS, CDR2 YDEGEE, per germline. This CDR3 is 15 amino acids long. V was pared by 4 bases and J by 4 bases, with 10 bases of the junction left unmatched. This CDR3 reads CASSAYRGEGTEAFF. The CDR3 DNA reads TGTGCCAGCAGCGCATACAGGGGTGAGGGCACTGAAGCTTTCTTT.

V and J are TRBV11-1 and TRBJ2-3; D is unclear. The germline gives CDR1 SGHAT, CDR2 FQDESV (reference sequence). Trimming stripped 4 bases from V and 0 bases from J, with 11 bases between. This CDR3 contains 15 residues. CDR3 in DNA: TGTGCCAGCAGCTCCGGCGGTTTAAGCACAGATACGCAGTATTTT. It specifies CASSSGGLSTDTQYF. Full variable domain (rest looked up from reference TRBV11-1 and TRBJ2-3): EAEVAQSPRYKITEKSQAVAFWCDPISGHATLYWYRQILGQGPELLVQFQDESVVDDSQLPKDRFSAERLKGVDSTLKIQPAELGDSAMYLCASSSGGLSTDTQYFGPGTRLTVL.

Concerning this clone itself: Germline and junction disagree at one end, which may indicate a read error. The gene calls are TRBV2 and TRBJ2-7, with 11 bases lining up with TRBD2. Germline V CDR1 and CDR2: SNHLY, FYNNEI. The CDR3 length is 15 residues. CDR3 amino acids: CASTMGLAGGYGQYF. CDR3 bases: TGTGCCAGCACCATGGGGCTAGCGGGAGGTTACGGGCAGTACTTC.

The V and J genes are TRBV6-5 and TRBJ2-3; 9 positions agree with TRBD1. With 5 bases clipped from V and 1 base from J, the junction kept 4 bases outside the gene matches. CDR1 and CDR2 (germline): MNHEY, SVGAGI. The CDR3 consists of 15 residues. The CDR3: CASSNRDRGTDTQYF. As DNA, the CDR3 is TGTGCCAGCAGTAACCGGGACAGGGGCACAGATACGCAGTATTTT.

The V gene is TRBV2, the J gene TRBJ2-3; 9 positions match TRBD2. CDR1 and CDR2 (germline): SNHLY, FYNNEI. This CDR3 is 17 amino acids long. The trim removed 4 bases at V and 3 bases at J, leaving 11 bases unmatched. Written as DNA, the CDR3 is TGTGCCAGCAGTGTCGGCACTAGCGGGCTAAGGACAGATACGCAGTATTTT. It yields the protein CASSVGTSGLRTDTQYF.

CDR3 coding DNA: TGTGCCAGCAGTCCCAACATTGATACGCAGTATTTT. Protein: CASSPNIDTQYF. The rearrangement uses TRBV12-3 or TRBV12-4 and TRBJ2-3; D gene ambiguous. The ends were cut back, 5 bases at V and 6 bases at J, with 9 bases in the middle. The CDR3 length is 12 residues.

The chain uses TRBV29-1 and TRBJ2-5; a weak D match, TRBD2 (6 bases). The CDR3 totals 17 residues. CDR1 SQVTM and CDR2 ANQGSEA come from the germline V gene. V was cut by 6 bases and J by 2 bases, with 25 bases left in between. Here the CDR3 reads CSVTGGASVKPQETQYF. The CDR3 DNA sequence: TGCAGCGTAACCGGAGGGGCTAGCGTAAAACCACAAGAGACCCAGTACTTC.

The J gene is TRBJ2-1, the V gene TRBV28, with TRBD1 as a possible D gene (5 bases). The V and J ends lost 2 bases and 5 bases respectively, with 13 bases between them. CDR1 and CDR2 from the germline V gene are MDHEN and SYDVKM. The CDR3 contains 15 residues. The CDR3 DNA sequence: TGTGCCAGCAGTTTAGTCAGGGCAGAAAACAATGAGCAGTTCTTC. As protein: CASSLVRAENNEQFF.

The V and J genes are TRBV5-1 and TRBJ2-1, with 8 bases identical to TRBD2. The ends lost 0 bases at V and 8 bases at J; junction bases unmatched: 7. This CDR3 spans 15 amino acids. The germline V gene encodes CDR1 SGHRS and CDR2 YFSETQ. The DNA for the CDR3 is TGCGCCAGCAGCTTGGTGGTGCTAGCGGGCCATGAGCAGTTCTTC. Its protein product is CASSLVVLAGHEQFF.

The gene calls are TRBV19 and TRBJ2-3, with a possible D match to TRBD2 (6 bases). Germline V CDR1 and CDR2: LNHDA, SQIVND (reference sequence). The CDR3 extends over 17 amino acids. V dropped 1 base and J dropped 5 bases, with 19 bases sitting between them. Written as DNA, the CDR3 is TGTGCCAGTAGTATAGGAGGGGCGGGATCAGCAGGAGATACGCAGTATTTT. Encoded protein: CASSIGGAGSAGDTQYF.

This rearrangement joins TRBV2 to TRBJ2-5, with 8 nucleotides matching TRBD2. The CDR3 has 15 residues. V shed 6 bases and J 5 bases; nucleotides not matched to a gene: 11. The germline V gene encodes CDR1 SNHLY and CDR2 FYNNEI. CDR3 DNA sequence: TGTGCCAGCAGACCTAGGACTAGCCTCCGCGAGACCCAGTACTTC. Protein product: CASRPRTSLRETQYF.

V gene TRBV5-8 combines with J gene TRBJ2-2; D not resolved. Germline CDR1 reads SGHTS; CDR2 reads YDEGEE. The V and J ends lost 4 bases and 5 bases respectively, with 9 bases between them. CDR3 length: 13 residues. CDR3 region: CASSTTLTGELFF. In DNA, the CDR3 is TGTGCCAGCAGCACGACACTGACCGGGGAGCTGTTTTTT.

V gene TRBV27 combines with J gene TRBJ2-7; no definite D call. CDR3 length: 15 residues. Trimming cost V 6 bases and J 4 bases, with 19 bases left between them. Looked up from germline, CDR1 is MNHEY and CDR2 is SMNVEV (reference sequence). CDR3 amino acids: CASRSRPGLVYEQYF. DNA for the CDR3: TGTGCCAGCAGGTCCAGGCCAGGTTTGGTGTACGAGCAGTACTTC.

This chain links TRBV18 with TRBJ2-7; no reliable D call. Trimming took off 4 bases at V and 3 bases at J, with 7 bases between the two ends. This CDR3 comprises 12 residues. The germline gives CDR1 KGHSH, CDR2 LQKENI. The CDR3, as DNA: TGTGCCAGCTCACAAAACAACTACGAGCAGTACTTC. Translating it yields CASSQNNYEQYF. Supplemented by reference TRBV18 and TRBJ2-7, the full variable domain reads NAGVMQNPRHLVRRRGQEARLRCSPMKGHSHVYWYRQLPEEGLKFMVYLQKENIIDESGMPKERFSAEFPKEGPSILRIQQVVRGDSAAYFCASSQNNYEQYFGPGTRLTVT.

The chain is built from TRBV5-1 and TRBJ1-2, with D uncertain. The germline V gene encodes CDR1 SGHRS and CDR2 YFSETQ. V was shortened by 0 bases and J by 4 bases, with 13 bases between the two germline ends. The CDR3 length is 15 residues. CDR3: CASSLDSGTVYGYTF. The CDR3 DNA is TGCGCCAGCAGCTTGGATTCGGGTACCGTCTATGGCTACACCTTC. Looking up the rest from reference TRBV5-1 and TRBJ1-2 gives the full variable domain: KAGVTQTPRYLIKTRGQQVTLSCSPISGHRSVSWYQQTPGQGLQFLFEYFSETQRNKGNFPGRFSGRQFSNSRSEMNVSTLELGDSALYLCASSLDSGTVYGYTFGSGTRLTVV.

This chain joins TRBV12-3 or TRBV12-4 and TRBJ2-7, with TRBD1 matching 7 bases. This CDR3 contains 13 residues. V lost 5 bases and J lost 6; bases outside the gene matches: 7. CDR3 protein: CASSPRQGSEQYF. Written as DNA, the CDR3 is TGTGCCAGCAGTCCGAGACAGGGTAGCGAGCAGTACTTC.

This clone appeared once. V and J are TRBV5-4 and TRBJ2-5; TRBD2 is a possible D gene (5 bases). In germline, CDR1 is SGHNT, CDR2 YYREEE (reference sequence). V was shortened by 4 bases and J by 1 base, with 17 bases between the two germline ends. The CDR3 is made up of 16 amino acids. The CDR3: CASSNIEGSAQETQYF. In DNA, the CDR3 is TGTGCCAGCAGCAACATTGAGGGTTCGGCCCAAGAGACCCAGTACTTC.

This clone has only a few counts. The chain couples TRBV4-1 to TRBJ2-1; 13 bases match TRBD2. Germline V CDR1 and CDR2: MGHRA, YSYEKL. J lost 7 bases, V lost 2 bases, and 8 bases had no gene match. This CDR3 region has 17 residues. CDR3 DNA: TGCGCCAGCAGCCAACCGCGACTAGCGGGAGGTAAAAATGAGCAGTTCTTC. This codes for CASSQPRLAGGKNEQFF.